This T cell receptor (beta chain) was recovered during a study of cytomegalovirus exposure and HLA in healthy donors. Across the study: The roughly 120 validation repertoires, a later analysis reported, used the same platform as the roughly 610 first-cohort repertoires. Findings and caveats of the study: The study put some 150 TCR beta chains on its list as cytomegalovirus-associated.

Among the 100 to 150 subjects of the validation cohort, separate from the approximately 700-subject first cohort, were the donors. Comments on this clone: Its antigen is undetermined.

Sequenced by immunoSEQ multiplex PCR; TCRdb stores in-frame clones only, minus some. The sample has 92,000 or so clones; 96% are singletons. Germline loops: CDR1 SGHRS, CDR2 YFSETQ. CDR3 length: 17 residues. V lost 5 bases to trimming and J lost 0 bases, with 18 bases between them. The chain has TRBV5-1 and TRBJ2-1; D might be TRBD2 (6 bases). Sequencing used PBMCs. The TCR originated in a man younger than 35 in good health and CMV-seronegative. CDR3 DNA sequence: TGCGCCAGCAGTCAGGCCTCGGACGGGAGCTCCTACAATGAGCAGTTCTTC. Translated, it gives CASSQASDGSSYNEQFF.